The entry below gives a single T cell receptor (beta chain) sequence along with its context. Its cognate antigen has yet to be identified. No much larger clonotype is one base removed from it; base qualities were not supplied. At diagnosis, tumor, uninvolved tumor-adjacent lung and peripheral blood were collected and then preserved as a mix of FFPE and fresh-frozen material. For TCR repertoire profiling, the blood samples were analyzed as peripheral blood mononuclear cells. The CDR3 runs 14 amino acids, cysteine and phenylalanine included. The retained sequence is limited to the CDR3, 42 bases, with the frame set at the first base. Relative to germline, V is 5 bases shorter and J is 9 bases shorter, with 18 bases between their ends. CDR1 SEHNR and CDR2 FQNEAQ were looked up in the germline V gene (reference sequence). These data are taken from a study of T cells in localized non-small cell lung cancer (TCRdb year 2020). At the level of the whole study: T cell repertoires of approximately 250 early-stage NSCLC patients were analyzed, with tumors being compared against uninvolved tumor-adjacent lungs. All 240 or so NSCLC patients in the cohort were treatment-naive and had localized lung tumors that were resected. The mean age of the NSCLC patients was about 70 years, with 130 or so men and approximately 100 women.

Here is what the overall study found, with its caveats: Because of the exploratory design, TCR variables were selected using unadjusted p-values without false-discovery rate correction. Because multi-region sequencing of the tumors was not done, intratumor heterogeneity could not be ruled out. Uninvolved tumor-adjacent lung showed the highest T cell clonality, higher than tumor, which suggests more focused antigenic responses in the uninvolved tumor-adjacent lung. Higher blood T cell density associated with longer overall survival, while higher adjacent-lung clonality associated with shorter survival. A median of approximately 57 of the top 100 tumor clones were detected in paired uninvolved adjacent lung, and around 30 of these tumor clones were also found among the top 100 clones of the paired uninvolved adjacent lung.

TCR beta CDR3 regions were sequenced from DNA using the immunoSEQ Assay. Per the source publication's procedure: T cell density was computed as TCR beta template counts normalized to usable DNA estimated by amplifying housekeeping genes. Richness was estimated using the preseqR package, with extrapolation to 400,000 templates for PBMC samples and to 120,000 templates for tissue samples. Clonality was taken to be one minus Pielou's evenness. To identify tissue-enriched TCRs, differential abundance testing was run on productive amino-acid clonotypes with a minimum total count of 5 and an alpha of 0.1. The Jaccard Index and the Morisita Overlap Index were used to measure how much the repertoires overlapped between compartments. TCR beta CDR3s were clustered by GLIPH together with public tetramer-defined viral CDR3s, and at least three viral sequences plus V-gene enrichment were required for viral motifs. Entries here come from immuneACCESS through TCRdb and include only in-frame sequences with V and J called. Some clones fail to appear in such tables; in the studies checked, an unresolved V gene covers under half of the shortfall, and the cause of the remainder is unknown. The V and J calls and clone size come from that table; D and trimming were worked out from the DNA. The sample yields 20,000 to 25,000 clones; approximately 88% were counted once. 2% to 2.5% of the sample rests with the top ten.

The chain employs TRBV7-9 and TRBJ2-3; the D element could tentatively be TRBD1 or TRBD2, as 5 bases agree for each. This TCR was sampled from a man aged 35-75 years with stage I lung adenocarcinoma. The source was peripheral blood, collected before any cancer treatment. CDR3 reads: CASSRDAPIETQYF. The nucleotides read TGTGCCAGCAGCCGGGACGCCCCTATCGAAACGCAGTATTTT.